Listed below are T cell receptor beta chains from one sample, sequenced in a study of post-analysis software for immune sequencing data. TCRdb re-called the PCR reads with MiXCR, one entry per CDR3 protein. The table shows hundreds of thousands of distinct CDR3 sequences, with approximately 60% occurring only once. The sample consisted of blood. The source is a girl aged 2-10 years with multiple sclerosis. Both conserved end residues are trimmed from each CDR3. The D gene is left open where the match is weak.

cdr3_length j_call d_call v_call cdr3_aa
13 TRBJ1-1 TRBD1 TRBV29-1 SVISGGRLDTEAF
13 TRBJ2-1 - TRBV7-2 ASSLLAGIYNEQF
11 TRBJ2-1 - TRBV6-5 ASSYSNVQEQF
12 TRBJ1-5 - TRBV9 ASSPSPDDQPQH
10 TRBJ2-1 - TRBV11-2 ASSPPSGEQF
12 TRBJ2-1 - TRBV6-2/TRBV6-3 ASRPSLHYNEQF
12 TRBJ2-3 - TRBV9 ASSVSWGEDTQY
15 TRBJ1-2 TRBD1 TRBV4-3 ASSQDRGQGADYGYT
14 TRBJ1-2 TRBD1 TRBV11-2 ASSLTTGASNYGYT
11 TRBJ2-7 TRBD1 TRBV29-1 SASRTGGYEQY
14 TRBJ2-7 - TRBV6-6 ASSYRGTAEAYEQY
13 TRBJ2-7 TRBD2 TRBV12-3/TRBV12-4 ASRSGLAGAYEQY
10 TRBJ1-1 - TRBV29-1 SVAQGGTEAF
12 TRBJ2-7 TRBD1 TRBV9 ASSVTGDPYEQY
13 TRBJ2-7 TRBD2 TRBV12-3/TRBV12-4 ASSPTSGKAYEQY
12 TRBJ1-1 - TRBV30 AWSVQAPYTEAF
9 TRBJ2-3 - TRBV20-1 SGGPGDTQY
14 TRBJ1-6 - TRBV12-3/TRBV12-4 ASSFVGGSYNSPLH
13 TRBJ2-3 TRBD1 TRBV5-1 ASSFDRGHTDTQY
13 TRBJ2-3 TRBD2 TRBV12-3/TRBV12-4 ASSLWLAGTDTQY
11 TRBJ1-2 - TRBV5-1 ASSLEGADGYT
12 TRBJ2-1 - TRBV29-1 SAKVFSSYNEQF
9 TRBJ1-2 - TRBV30 AWSYRDGYT
13 TRBJ1-6 - TRBV6-5 ASSWRTESYSPLH
13 TRBJ2-5 TRBD2 TRBV5-1 ASSWEGSPPETQY
11 TRBJ2-3 - TRBV6-2/TRBV6-3 ASSYRETDTQY
15 TRBJ2-5 - TRBV10-3 AISEVPPRDDQETQY
15 - TRBD1 TRBV5-1 ASSPNQGAGFAYEQY
13 - TRBD2 TRBV7-3 ASSPRGGPFNEQY
13 TRBJ1-2 - TRBV10-3 AISEPDPGRKGYT
11 TRBJ2-1 TRBD1 TRBV6-6 ASKPGGRNEQF
12 TRBJ2-1 TRBD1 TRBV20-1 SASGTGNDYEQF
15 TRBJ2-1 TRBD2 TRBV20-1 SARLAGGSPRYNEQF
14 TRBJ2-3 - TRBV10-3 AISEGGTASTDTQY
13 TRBJ2-4 - TRBV6-2/TRBV6-3 ATRLTVQGVDIQY
13 TRBJ2-7 TRBD2 TRBV27 ASRPREAGSYEQY
12 TRBJ2-1 - TRBV20-1 SARYAATYNEQF
10 TRBJ1-1 - TRBV9 ASSGLGPRAF
12 TRBJ2-3 - TRBV5-6 ASSLAQGRDTQY
10 TRBJ1-2 - TRBV12-3/TRBV12-4 ASSLRAYGYT
12 TRBJ2-5 - TRBV6-2/TRBV6-3 ASSYSSLSSTQY
11 TRBJ2-3 - TRBV27 ASSLSPQDTQY
13 TRBJ2-5 - TRBV7-9 ASSLALAREETQY
11 TRBJ2-3 TRBD2 TRBV2 GSSGRMEDTQY
11 TRBJ2-2 - TRBV11-2 ASSLGGPGELF
13 TRBJ2-3 - TRBV5-1 ASSLGDGSTDTQY
16 TRBJ1-6 - TRBV7-9 ASSLGGVASSYNSPLH
9 TRBJ2-5 - TRBV10-2 ASRGAETQY
10 TRBJ2-1 - TRBV29-1 SGRDFYNEQF
13 TRBJ2-1 TRBD1 TRBV5-1 ASRRTGGAYNEQF
14 TRBJ2-3 - TRBV12-3/TRBV12-4 ASSLSGPPITDTQY
12 TRBJ2-3 TRBD1 TRBV29-1 SVGGTGVSDTQY
13 TRBJ2-7 TRBD2 TRBV5-6 ASSRGPAGGYEQY
12 TRBJ2-1 TRBD1 TRBV6-2/TRBV6-3 ASGRQGPNNEQV
8 TRBJ1-1 - TRBV29-1 SVVSTEAF
13 TRBJ2-7 - TRBV6-5 ASRLSGTQPYEQY
12 TRBJ2-7 TRBD2 TRBV20-1 SAPMGAGGYEQY
11 TRBJ2-3 - TRBV29-1 SVEVGAGDTQY
16 TRBJ2-3 TRBD2 TRBV6-5 ASSYASGIPPSTDTQY
14 TRBJ2-1 TRBD2 TRBV10-1 ASSDVAGGHNGEQF